The next 8 T cell receptor beta chains were all read from a single sample in a study of blood T cell repertoires in COVID-19. Sequencing was performed with immunoSEQ multiplex PCR; in TCRdb, only in-frame clones are kept and a portion is missing. The table includes 200,000 to 300,000 clones, approximately 86% detected once. Sample: peripheral blood. The receptors were gathered from a human donor in a cohort sampled during active COVID-19.

The rearrangement joins TRBV19 to TRBJ2-3; TRBD2 matches 15 bases. Germline trimming cut 3 bases from V and 3 bases from J; bases unmatched to any gene: 4. In germline, CDR1 is LNHDA, CDR2 SQIVND (reference sequence). This CDR3 comprises 17 residues. CDR3 residues: CASSIGTSGGRTDTQYF. CDR3 nucleotides: TGTGCCAGTAGTATTGGGACTAGCGGGGGGAGGACAGATACGCAGTATTTT. Based on the CDR3 plus reference TRBV19 and TRBJ2-3, the full variable domain is DGGITQSPKYLFRKEGQNVTLSCEQNLNHDAMYWYRQDPGQGLRLIYYSQIVNDFQKGDIAEGYSVSREKKESFPLTVTSAQKNPTAFYLCASSIGTSGGRTDTQYFGPGTRLTVL.

The J gene is TRBJ1-5, the V gene TRBV6-4; the D is unclear. The germline V gene has CDR1 MRHNA and CDR2 SNTAGT. This CDR3 is 13 amino acids long. Trimming shortened V by 6 bases and J by 0 bases, and 6 bases separated the two germline ends. The CDR3 nucleotides are TGTGCCAGCAGCCTAGATAGCAATCAGCCCCAGCATTTT. Translation: CASSLDSNQPQHF.

The J gene is TRBJ2-7, the V gene TRBV29-1; 8 positions agree with TRBD1. V dropped 7 bases and J dropped 6; count of bases not matched to a gene: 8. The V gene's germline CDR1 is SQVTM and CDR2 ANQGSEA. The CDR3 runs to 12 residues. CDR3 loop: CSALRGPGEQYF. The CDR3 region has the DNA TGCAGCGCTCTCAGGGGGCCGGGCGAGCAGTACTTC.

This sequence joins TRBV28 and TRBJ1-1; TRBD1 aligns across 8 bases. CDR3 size: 17 residues. CDR1 MDHEN and CDR2 SYDVKM come from the germline V gene. V lost 0 bases and J lost 3; bases outside the gene matches: 9. CDR3 DNA: TGTGCCAGCAGTTTATGGCAGGGGGCGATTACGGACACTGAAGCTTTCTTT. Translating it yields CASSLWQGAITDTEAFF. Supplemented by reference TRBV28 and TRBJ1-1, the full variable domain reads DVKVTQSSRYLVKRTGEKVFLECVQDMDHENMFWYRQDPGLGLRLIYFSYDVKMKEKGDIPEGYSVSREKKERFSLILESASTNQTSMYLCASSLWQGAITDTEAFFGQGTRLTVV.

The count of this clone is one. V usage is TRBV5-1 and J usage is TRBJ1-1, with 7 bases identical to TRBD1. J was trimmed by 8 bases and V by 4 bases; bases with no gene match: 8. Germline values: CDR1 SGHRS, CDR2 YFSETQ. The CDR3 is 13 amino acids. CDR3 nucleotides: TGCGCCAGCAGCACCGTGACAGGGATGGAAGCTTTCTTT. Translation: CASSTVTGMEAFF.

The V and J genes are TRBV28 and TRBJ2-1; 13 bases fit TRBD2. Trimming at V came to 2 bases and at J to 6 bases, leaving 4 bases not matched to a gene. The CDR3 runs 16 residues. Germline values: CDR1 MDHEN, CDR2 SYDVKM. CDR3 loop: CASSLPGLAGSNEQFF. The CDR3, as DNA: TGTGCCAGCAGTTTACCGGGACTAGCGGGGAGCAATGAGCAGTTCTTC.

The chain uses TRBV11-2 and TRBJ1-4, with 7 bases fitting TRBD1. Germline lookup yields CDR1 SGHAT and CDR2 FQNNGV. V lost 5 bases to trimming and J lost 6 bases; unmatched junction nucleotides: 9. This CDR3 region has 15 residues. CDR3 DNA: TGTGCCAGCAGCGCCTTGACAGGGTCTTATGAAAAACTGTTTTTT. This translates into CASSALTGSYEKLFF.

The V and J genes are TRBV4-2 and TRBJ2-7; 9 bases fit TRBD2. V lost 4 bases to trimming and J lost 2 bases; unmatched junction nucleotides: 9. The CDR3 is 16 residues long. CDR1 is LGHNA, CDR2 YNFKEQ, per germline. CDR3 DNA: TGTGCCAGCAGCCCTCGGAGGACTAGCGACCCCTACGAGCAGTACTTC. Encoded protein: CASSPRRTSDPYEQYF.